The 27 T cell receptor beta chains given below trace back to one sample, sequenced in a study of T cell repertoires in cytomegalovirus infection. TCRdb processed the reads anew with MiXCR; each CDR3 protein has one entry. The sample includes approximately 400,000 distinct CDR3 sequences, approximately 33% seen only once; the top ten take about an eighth. Material for sequencing was PBMCs. Source of these receptors: a human donor in good health (CMV status not recorded). Some clones in this sample may be carry-over from other donors' samples.

The chain recombines TRBV7-9 with TRBJ1-5; D remains unclear. V dropped 1 base and J dropped 5 bases, with 12 bases sitting between them. CDR1 is SEHNR, CDR2 FQNEAQ, per germline (reference sequence). CDR3 size: 15 residues. This CDR3 reads CASSLVAGAYQPQHF. The DNA for the CDR3 is TGTGCCAGCAGCTTAGTGGCAGGCGCCTATCAGCCCCAGCATTTT.

The V call is TRBV20-1, the J call TRBJ1-1, with 12 bases that match TRBD1. The CDR3 runs to 14 residues. The V gene end was trimmed by 1 base and the J gene end by 4 bases; junction bases not matched to a gene: 1. Germline V gene data show CDR1 as DFQATT and CDR2 as SNEGSKA (reference sequence). CDR3 amino acids: CSARGDRGLTEAFF. Written as DNA, the CDR3 is TGCAGTGCTAGAGGGGACAGGGGGCTCACTGAAGCTTTCTTT.

The chain combines TRBV29-1 with TRBJ2-1; 11 nucleotides align to TRBD2. V was clipped by 6 bases and J by 7 bases; unmatched bases: 14. The CDR3 length is 16 residues. CDR1 and CDR2 from the germline V gene are SQVTM and ANQGSEA. CDR3 DNA: TGCAGCGTCCCTACCCGTAGCGGGGGGGCGAGGAATGAGCAGTTCTTC. Encoded protein: CSVPTRSGGARNEQFF.

This rearrangement joins TRBV4-1 to TRBJ2-3; D is unclear. The germline CDR1 and CDR2 sequences are MGHRA and YSYEKL. V was shortened by 0 bases and J by 2 bases, with 9 bases between the two germline ends. The CDR3 has 15 residues. The chain's CDR3 is CASSQDRVATDTQYF. The CDR3 nucleotides are TGCGCCAGCAGCCAAGATAGGGTCGCCACAGATACGCAGTATTTT.

This chain joins TRBV7-9 and TRBJ1-1; no reliable D call. Trimming stripped 2 bases from V and 4 bases from J, with 14 bases between. This CDR3 is built from 15 residues. Germline loops: CDR1 SEHNR, CDR2 FQNEAQ (reference sequence). CDR3 protein: CASSLLGETGTEAFF. Here the CDR3 DNA reads TGTGCCAGCAGCTTACTCGGGGAGACGGGCACTGAAGCTTTCTTT.

This clonotype has a handful of counts. The rearrangement uses TRBV2 and TRBJ2-3; TRBD2 matches at 8 bases. Germline CDR1 is SNHLY and CDR2 is FYNNEI. The V and J ends lost 7 bases and 5 bases, in that order; junction bases with no gene match: 8. This CDR3 region has 14 residues. This CDR3 is CASKEERGRDTQYF. The CDR3 bases are TGTGCCAGCAAAGAGGAGCGGGGGAGAGATACGCAGTATTTT.

The chain carries TRBV7-8 and TRBJ2-2; 8 nucleotides agree with TRBD2. The CDR3 is 19 residues long. V gave up 5 bases and J gave up 0 bases; unmatched junction bases: 14. CDR1 SGHVS and CDR2 FQNEAQ come from the germline V gene. The CDR3, as DNA: TGTGCCAGCAGCCCCCGCGCGGGGCGGGGGGTAACGAACACCGGGGAGCTGTTTTTT. Amino acids: CASSPRAGRGVTNTGELFF.

About this clonotype itself: A single base separates this from a much larger clone, so it may be a read error. The J gene is TRBJ1-2, the V gene TRBV11-2; D is undetermined. Germline V gene data show CDR1 as SGHAT and CDR2 as FQNNGV. Trimming shortened V by 2 bases and J by 3 bases, and 7 bases separated the two germline ends. The CDR3 is 13 amino acids. The DNA of the CDR3 is TGTGCCAGCAGCTTATTTCCAGACTATGGCTACACCTTC. This translates into CASSLFPDYGYTF. The variable domain in full, with the rest retrieved from reference TRBV11-2 and TRBJ1-2, is EAGVAQSPRYKIIEKRQSVAFWCNPISGHATLYWYQQILGQGPKLLIQFQNNGVVDDSQLPKDRFSAERLKGVDSTLKIQPAKLEDSAVYLCASSLFPDYGYTFGSGTRLTVV.

This clonotype was observed at least ten times. The chain has TRBV7-6 and TRBJ2-6, with D unclear. Trimming took 0 bases from V and 2 from J, leaving 11 bases between them. The CDR3 has 17 residues. Per the germline V gene, CDR1 is SGHVS and CDR2 is FNYEAQ. In DNA form, the CDR3 reads TGTGCCAGCAGCTTAGCCCCGGGTCCCCCTGGGGCCAACGTCCTGACTTTC. It specifies CASSLAPGPPGANVLTF.

A note on this clonotype: The junction does not match germline at one end; this may be a read error. The genes are TRBV4-1 and TRBJ1-2; no definite D call. Germline V gene sequence: CDR1 MGHRA, CDR2 YSYEKL. The CDR3 contains 15 residues. In nucleotides, the CDR3 is TGTGCCAGCAGCCAAGATTGGAGCAGCGCCTATGGCTACACCTTC. This codes for CASSQDWSSAYGYTF.

In its sample, this clonotype was seen a few times. This chain connects TRBV6-1 to TRBJ1-2, with D hard to call. The CDR3 has 17 residues. Between the trimmed V and J ends, which lost 1 base and 3 bases, there was a span of 18 bases. Germline-derived CDR1 and CDR2 are MNHNS and SASEGT. The DNA of the CDR3 is TGTGCCAGCAGTGAAGTCTTCACTACGGACGGAGACTATGGCTACACCTTC. Its translation: CASSEVFTTDGDYGYTF.

The rearrangement joins TRBV5-4 to TRBJ2-5, with D possibly being TRBD1 or TRBD2 (6 bases each). The germline V gene has CDR1 SGHNT and CDR2 YYREEE (reference sequence). The CDR3 extends over 17 amino acids. The germline V and J ends were trimmed by 0 bases and 2 bases, with 17 bases remaining between them. CDR3 protein: CASSLGGRGGGQETQYF. Written as DNA, the CDR3 is TGTGCCAGCAGCTTGGGGGGTCGAGGAGGGGGGCAAGAGACCCAGTACTTC.

V gene TRBV7-6 combines with J gene TRBJ2-5, with unresolved D. The CDR3 is 14 residues long. The V end lost 1 base, the J end lost 5 bases, and 11 bases lay between the germline ends. CDR1 and CDR2 (germline): SGHVS, FNYEAQ. CDR3 nucleotides: TGTGCCAGCAGCTTAGGAGGCAGTCCGGAGACCCAGTACTTC. It translates to CASSLGGSPETQYF.

Comments on this clonotype: A much larger clone is a single base away; this may be a read error. V and J are TRBV27 and TRBJ2-3; 7 bases align to TRBD2. After removal of 10 bases from V and 2 bases from J, the junction contained 15 bases not matched to a gene. Germline V gene data show CDR1 as MNHEY and CDR2 as SMNVEV (reference sequence). This CDR3 has 16 amino acids. The CDR3, as DNA: TGTGCCAACAAGAGGACTGGCGGGGGATACACAGATACGCAGTATTTT. Protein: CANKRTGGGYTDTQYF.

This chain connects TRBV7-2 to TRBJ2-1, with TRBD2 as a possible D gene (7 bases). This CDR3 comprises 12 residues. Between the trimmed V and J ends, which lost 5 bases and 12 bases, there was a span of 14 bases. Per the germline V gene, CDR1 is SGHTA and CDR2 is FQGNSA. The CDR3 nucleotides are TGTGCCAGCAGCCCCGGGGGGCCAAGGCAGTTCTTC. Protein product: CASSPGGPRQFF.

Comment on this clonotype: Just one base apart from a much larger clone, this may be a read error. The gene calls are TRBV7-2 and TRBJ1-1; the D gene is possibly TRBD1 (6 bases). Trimming shortened V by 2 bases and J by 11 bases, and 21 bases separated the two germline ends. Germline V gives CDR1 SGHTA, CDR2 FQGNSA. This CDR3 spans 15 amino acids. The CDR3 DNA reads as TGTGCCAGCAGCTTATACGCAGGGGTCTACCACCCGGCTTTCTTT. This gives the protein CASSLYAGVYHPAFF.

This clonotype was observed many times. This chain links TRBV28 with TRBJ1-1, with D maybe TRBD1 (6 bases). CDR1 is MDHEN, CDR2 SYDVKM, per germline. The V end was cut by 2 bases, the J end by 1 base, with 11 bases between. The CDR3 is 15 amino acids. The CDR3 DNA reads TGTGCCAGCAGTTTAAGGGGGTTAAAGAACACTGAAGCTTTCTTT. Protein sequence: CASSLRGLKNTEAFF.

The chain has TRBV28 and TRBJ2-1; D remains ambiguous. CDR1 MDHEN and CDR2 SYDVKM come from the germline V gene. The CDR3 has 14 amino acids. The V gene lost 3 bases and the J gene lost 3 bases, with 9 bases spanning the gap. CDR3 sequence: CASSFSGNYNEQFF. CDR3 sequence (DNA): TGTGCCAGCAGTTTTTCGGGTAACTACAATGAGCAGTTCTTC.

This clonotype was seen at least ten times. The chain couples TRBV7-2 to TRBJ1-4; tentatively, D is TRBD1 (5 bases). Trimming cost V 1 base and J 7 bases, with 13 bases left between them. The CDR3 spans 15 residues. The germline V gene encodes CDR1 SGHTA and CDR2 FQGNSA. Here the CDR3 reads CASSLGRGLSEKLFF. The CDR3 DNA is TGTGCCAGCAGCTTAGGGAGGGGTTTGAGTGAAAAACTGTTTTTT.

This sequence joins TRBV2 and TRBJ2-2; TRBD1 might be the D (5 bases). The CDR3 covers 14 residues. The V end was cut by 3 bases, the J end by 5 bases, with 10 bases between. The V gene's germline CDR1 is SNHLY and CDR2 FYNNEI. The CDR3 DNA reads as TGTGCCAGCAGTGAGGCAGGGCTGACCGGGGAGCTGTTTTTT. Its translation: CASSEAGLTGELFF.

This clonotype was detected a few times. This chain links TRBV2 with TRBJ2-3; 7 nucleotides agree with TRBD1. The CDR3 runs 15 residues. With V trimmed by 7 bases and J by 4 bases, 11 bases remained unmatched. The germline V gene has CDR1 SNHLY and CDR2 FYNNEI. CDR3 coding DNA: TGTGCCAGCACGCCGGGACAGATAGGTTCAGATACGCAGTATTTT. Translation gives CASTPGQIGSDTQYF.

This clonotype has only one observation. J is TRBJ1-5 and V is TRBV19, with D possibly TRBD1 on 5 matching bases. The CDR3 runs to 15 residues. V lost 7 bases and J lost 0, with 13 bases in between. Germline values: CDR1 LNHDA, CDR2 SQIVND (reference sequence). CDR3 amino acids: CASIIVGHSNQPQHF. The CDR3 DNA follows: TGTGCCAGTATTATCGTGGGGCATAGCAATCAGCCCCAGCATTTT.

V and J are TRBV6-1 and TRBJ1-1; no clear D. Germline V CDR1 and CDR2: MNHNS, SASEGT. Trimming cost V 9 bases and J 0 bases, with 8 bases left between them. This CDR3 is built from 12 residues. The CDR3: CASTAMNTEAFF. DNA of the CDR3: TGTGCCAGTACAGCCATGAACACTGAAGCTTTCTTT.

This chain joins TRBV12-3 or TRBV12-4 and TRBJ2-2; D possibly corresponds to TRBD2 (6 bases). The CDR3 totals 15 residues. V lost 5 bases and J 6 bases, leaving 16 bases between the germline ends. The CDR3 loop reads CASSGGKVRPGELFF. The CDR3 nucleotides are TGTGCCAGCAGTGGGGGGAAGGTCCGCCCCGGGGAGCTGTTTTTT.

About this clonotype itself: The junction does not match germline at one end; this may be a read error. The genes are TRBV7-2 and TRBJ2-5; D is unclear. Germline CDR1 and CDR2: SGHTA and FQGNSA. This CDR3 is 13 amino acids long. The CDR3 DNA reads TGTTCCAGAAGCTTAGATTGGGAAGAGACCCGGTACTTC. Translation gives CSRSLDWEETRYF.

The chain joins TRBV6-8 to TRBJ1-5; D gene uncertain. The length of the CDR3 is 12 residues. Between the trimmed V and J ends, which lost 5 bases and 4 bases, there was a span of 6 bases. CDR1 and CDR2 (germline): MNHGY, SAAAGT. The CDR3 loop reads CASSQQNQPQHF. In nucleotides, the CDR3 is TGTGCCAGCAGTCAACAGAATCAGCCCCAGCATTTT.

V usage is TRBV20-1 and J usage is TRBJ2-3; no clear D. The germline V gene encodes CDR1 DFQATT and CDR2 SNEGSKA (reference sequence). This CDR3 has 12 residues. The V end was cut by 3 bases, the J end by 3 bases, with 7 bases between. DNA for the CDR3: TGCAGTGCTAGGGTGCAGACAGATACGCAGTATTTT. Translation: CSARVQTDTQYF.